The 5 T cell receptor delta chains below come from one sample, sequenced in a study of γδ T cells in repeated Plasmodium falciparum infection. Flow sorting of PBMC yielded separate Vgamma9/Vdelta2+ and Vdelta2-negative gammadelta T cell populations for bulk repertoire analysis. TCRdb redid the clone calls on the multiplex PCR reads with CATT. The sample carries 85,000 to 95,000 delta-chain clones, about 1.5% recorded once. Sequencing input: gamma-delta T cells from blood. Receptors were obtained from a pool of human donors (malaria-infected and uninfected, not separated).

This clone occurred many times. The protein TCRdb lists belongs to a much larger clone and differs from this DNA's translation at residue 11, which points to a read error; the protein shown is made from the DNA. V usage is TRDV3 and J usage is TRDJ1; 8 nucleotides align to TRDD3. Germline CDR1 and CDR2: TVYSNPD and GDNSRS (reference sequence). V dropped 1 base and J dropped 0; count of bases not matched to a gene: 22. The CDR3 covers 20 residues. The DNA for the CDR3 is TGTGCCTTTATTGGTCCCCGGTACTGGGGGGTTTCAAAGTACACCGATAAACTCATCTTT. The encoded protein is CAFIGPRYWGVSKYTDKLIF. The full variable domain, its missing parts supplied by reference TRDV3 and TRDJ1, is CDKVTQSSPDQTVASGSEVVLLCTYDTVYSNPDLFWYRIRPDYSFQFVFYGDNSRSEGADFTQGRFSVKHILTQKAFHLVISPVRTEDSATYYCAFIGPRYWGVSKYTDKLIFGKGTRVTVEP.

Details on this clone: One base separates it from a far larger clone, so it is likely a read error. Other DNA sequences within the sample encode an identical CDR3. This sequence joins TRDV1 and TRDJ1; TRDD3 matches at 13 bases. CDR1 and CDR2 (germline): TSWWSYY, QGS. The CDR3 spans 23 residues. V was pared by 2 bases and J by 2 bases, with 23 bases of the junction left unmatched. CDR3 region: CALGERGMTFTGGYAVYTDKLIF. The CDR3 DNA reads TGTGCTCTTGGGGAAAGGGGCATGACTTTCACTGGGGGATACGCGGTGTATACCGATAAACTCATCTTT.

About this clone: TCRdb pairs this DNA with a much larger clone's protein that differs at residue 18, likely a read error; the protein shown was translated from the DNA. No call exists for the J gene, whereas the V gene is TRDV1; the D call TRDD3 from the table was never checked on the DNA. Germline CDR1 reads TSWWSYY; CDR2 reads QGS. This CDR3 contains 19 residues. DNA of the CDR3: TGTGCTCTTGGGGAACTAGGGTTGGCTTCCTACTGGGGATCCCGTAAACTCACCTTT. It codes for CALGELGLASYWGSRKLTF.

On this clone: TCRdb's protein, taken from a much larger clone, differs from this DNA's translation at residue 6, likely owing to a read error; the protein displayed comes from the DNA. J is TRDJ1 and V is TRDV2; 8 nucleotides align to TRDD3. TCRdb leaves out the J gene; it was filled in here by matching the DNA to germline. CDR1 and CDR2 (germline): GEAIGNYY, EKD. This CDR3 spans 16 amino acids. With V trimmed by 2 bases and J by 0 bases, 7 bases remained unmatched. CDR3 coding DNA: TGTGCCTGTGACAGAAGGGGGATAACGTACACCGATAAACTCATCTTT. It specifies CACDRRGITYTDKLIF.

In this sample, this clone turned up many times. This sample also contains other DNA sequences that code for the same CDR3. This sequence joins TRDV1 and TRDJ1; TRDD3 agrees at 9 bases. The CDR3 runs 26 residues. Per the germline V gene, CDR1 is TSWWSYY and CDR2 is QGS. Losses at the gene ends were 2 bases for V and 0 bases for J; bases not matched to a gene: 34. The CDR3 sequence: CALGEIERPPTKYWGTFPMYTDKLIF. CDR3 nucleotide sequence: TGTGCTCTTGGGGAAATAGAACGGCCACCGACTAAGTACTGGGGGACGTTTCCCATGTACACCGATAAACTCATCTTT.